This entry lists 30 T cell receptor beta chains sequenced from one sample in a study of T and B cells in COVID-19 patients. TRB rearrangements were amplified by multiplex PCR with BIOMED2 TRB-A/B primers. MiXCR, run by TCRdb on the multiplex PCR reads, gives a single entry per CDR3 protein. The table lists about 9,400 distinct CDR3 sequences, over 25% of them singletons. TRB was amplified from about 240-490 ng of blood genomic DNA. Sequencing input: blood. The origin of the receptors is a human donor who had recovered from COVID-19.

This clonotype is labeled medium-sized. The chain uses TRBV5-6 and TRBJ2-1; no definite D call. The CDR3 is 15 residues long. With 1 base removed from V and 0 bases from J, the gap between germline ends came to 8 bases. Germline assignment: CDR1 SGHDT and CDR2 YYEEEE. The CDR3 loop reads CASSLPIHSYNEQFF. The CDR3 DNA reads TGTGCCAGCAGCTTGCCTATTCACTCCTACAATGAGCAGTTCTTC.

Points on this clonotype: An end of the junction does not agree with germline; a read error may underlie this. CDR3 DNA sequence: TGCGCCAGCAGCCAAGGAGAGACTCGATCACCCCTCCACTTT. As protein: CASSQGETRSPLHF. The chain recombines TRBV13 with TRBJ1-6; no definite D call. Germline lookup yields CDR1 PRHDT and CDR2 FYEKMQ (reference sequence). The CDR3 sequence is 14 residues long.

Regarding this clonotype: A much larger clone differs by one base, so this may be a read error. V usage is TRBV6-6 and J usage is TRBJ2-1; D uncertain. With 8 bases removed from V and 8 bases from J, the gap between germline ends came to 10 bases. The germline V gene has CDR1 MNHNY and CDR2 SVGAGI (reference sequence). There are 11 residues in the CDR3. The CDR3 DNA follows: TGTGCCAGCCTAGTGCTAGATGAGCAGTTCTTC. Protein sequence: CASLVLDEQFF.

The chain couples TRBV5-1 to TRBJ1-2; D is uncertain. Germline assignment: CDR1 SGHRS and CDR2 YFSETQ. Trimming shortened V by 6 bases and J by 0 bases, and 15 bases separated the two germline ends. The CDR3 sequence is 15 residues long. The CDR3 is CASNTVAGANYGYTF. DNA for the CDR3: TGCGCCAGCAACACCGTGGCAGGCGCTAACTATGGCTACACCTTC. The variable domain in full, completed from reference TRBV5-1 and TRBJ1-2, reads KAGVTQTPRYLIKTRGQQVTLSCSPISGHRSVSWYQQTPGQGLQFLFEYFSETQRNKGNFPGRFSGRQFSNSRSEMNVSTLELGDSALYLCASNTVAGANYGYTFGSGTRLTVV.

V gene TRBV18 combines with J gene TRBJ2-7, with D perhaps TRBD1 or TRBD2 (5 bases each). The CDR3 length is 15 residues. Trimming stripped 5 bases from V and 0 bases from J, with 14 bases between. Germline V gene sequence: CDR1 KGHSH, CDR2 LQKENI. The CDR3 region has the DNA TGTGCCAGCTCAGCCTCCGGGACGGCCTCCTACGAGCAGTACTTC. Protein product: CASSASGTASYEQYF.

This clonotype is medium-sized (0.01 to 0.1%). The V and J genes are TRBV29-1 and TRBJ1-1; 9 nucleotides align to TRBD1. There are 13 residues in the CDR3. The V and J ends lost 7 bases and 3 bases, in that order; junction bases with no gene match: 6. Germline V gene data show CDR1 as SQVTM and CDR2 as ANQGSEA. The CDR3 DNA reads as TGCAGCGGTTCGACAGGGGGGGACACTGAAGCTTTCTTT. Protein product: CSGSTGGDTEAFF.

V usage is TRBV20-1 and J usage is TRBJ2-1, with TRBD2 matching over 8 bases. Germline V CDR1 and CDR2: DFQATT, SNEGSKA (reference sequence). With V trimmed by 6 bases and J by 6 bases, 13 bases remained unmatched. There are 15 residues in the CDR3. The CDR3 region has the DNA TGCAGTGCCCCGGGACTAGGAATAGGGGCCAATGAGCAGTTCTTC. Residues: CSAPGLGIGANEQFF.

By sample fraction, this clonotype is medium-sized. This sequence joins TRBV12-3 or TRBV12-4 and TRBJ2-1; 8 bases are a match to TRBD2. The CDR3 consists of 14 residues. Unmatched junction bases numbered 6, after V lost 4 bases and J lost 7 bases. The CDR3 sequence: CASSSGGALNEQFF. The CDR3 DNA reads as TGTGCCAGCAGTTCCGGGGGGGCCTTGAATGAGCAGTTCTTC.

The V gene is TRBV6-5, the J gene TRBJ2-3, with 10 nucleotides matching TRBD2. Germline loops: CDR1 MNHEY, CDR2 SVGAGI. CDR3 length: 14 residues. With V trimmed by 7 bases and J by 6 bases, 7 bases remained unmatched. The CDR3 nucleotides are TGTGCCAGCACCCAAGGTAGCGGGGGGGATACGCAGTATTTT. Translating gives CASTQGSGGDTQYF.

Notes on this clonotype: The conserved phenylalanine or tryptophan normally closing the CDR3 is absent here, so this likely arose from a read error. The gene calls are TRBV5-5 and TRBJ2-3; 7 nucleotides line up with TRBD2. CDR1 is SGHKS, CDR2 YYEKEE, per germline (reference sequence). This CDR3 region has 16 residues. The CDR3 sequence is CASSPGLVGGTDTQYY. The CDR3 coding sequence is TGCGCCAGCAGCCCTGGACTAGTAGGGGGCACAGATACGCAGTATTAT.

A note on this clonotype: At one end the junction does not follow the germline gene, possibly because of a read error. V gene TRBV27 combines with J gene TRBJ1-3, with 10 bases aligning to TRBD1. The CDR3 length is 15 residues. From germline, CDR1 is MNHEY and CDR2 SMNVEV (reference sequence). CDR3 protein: CDSSLRRDRGNTIYF. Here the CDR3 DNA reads TGTGACAGCAGTCTCCGTCGGGACAGGGGTAACACCATATATTTT.

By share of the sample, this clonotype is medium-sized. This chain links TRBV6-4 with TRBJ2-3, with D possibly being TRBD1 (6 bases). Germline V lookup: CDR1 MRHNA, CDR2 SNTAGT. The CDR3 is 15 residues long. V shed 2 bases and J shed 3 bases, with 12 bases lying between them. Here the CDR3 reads CASSDGITGTDTQYF. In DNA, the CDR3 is TGTGCCAGCAGTGACGGAATTACAGGGACAGATACGCAGTATTTT.

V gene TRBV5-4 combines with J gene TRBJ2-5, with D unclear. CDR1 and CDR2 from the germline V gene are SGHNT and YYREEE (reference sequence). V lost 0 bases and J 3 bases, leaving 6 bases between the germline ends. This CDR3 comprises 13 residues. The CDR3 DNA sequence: TGTGCCAGCAGCTTGGGGGCCAAAGAGACCCAGTACTTC. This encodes CASSLGAKETQYF.

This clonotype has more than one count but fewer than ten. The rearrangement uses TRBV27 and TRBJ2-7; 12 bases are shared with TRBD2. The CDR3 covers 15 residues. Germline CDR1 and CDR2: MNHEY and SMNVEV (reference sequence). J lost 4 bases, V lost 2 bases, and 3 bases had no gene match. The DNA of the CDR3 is TGTGCCAGCAGTTTAGGGACTAGCGGGTTTTACGAGCAGTACTTC. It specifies CASSLGTSGFYEQYF.

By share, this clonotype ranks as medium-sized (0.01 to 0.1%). CDR3 sequence (DNA): TGTGCCTGGAGTGTACGCAGGGACGAAAAACTGTTTTTT. Translated: CAWSVRRDEKLFF. The chain joins TRBV30 to TRBJ1-4, with a possible D match to TRBD1 (5 bases). Germline lookup yields CDR1 GTSNPN and CDR2 SVGIG (reference sequence). The CDR3 loop spans 13 amino acids. V lost 0 bases and J lost 8, with 10 bases in between.

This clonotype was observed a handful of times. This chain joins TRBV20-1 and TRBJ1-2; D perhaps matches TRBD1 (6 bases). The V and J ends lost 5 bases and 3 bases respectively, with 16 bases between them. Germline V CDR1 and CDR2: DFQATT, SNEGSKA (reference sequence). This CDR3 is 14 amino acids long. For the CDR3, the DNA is TGCAGTGCTTCTCATACTTCAGGGGACTATGGCTACACCTTC. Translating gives CSASHTSGDYGYTF.

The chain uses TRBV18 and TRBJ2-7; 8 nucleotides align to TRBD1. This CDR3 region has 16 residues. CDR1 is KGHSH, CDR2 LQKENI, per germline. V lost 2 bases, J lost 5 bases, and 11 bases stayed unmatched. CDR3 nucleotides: TGTGCCAGCTCACCAGGGACAGGCCGGCAGGGTGACGAGCAGTACTTC. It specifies CASSPGTGRQGDEQYF.

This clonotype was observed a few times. The CDR3 loop reads CSAAYRWDSPLHF. CDR3 in DNA: TGCAGTGCTGCCTACAGGTGGGATTCACCCCTCCACTTT. The chain is built from TRBV20-1 and TRBJ1-6; the D gene is possibly TRBD1 (5 bases). CDR3 length equals 13 residues. The germline CDR1 and CDR2 sequences are DFQATT and SNEGSKA (reference sequence). With 5 bases removed from V and 8 bases from J, the gap between germline ends came to 13 bases.

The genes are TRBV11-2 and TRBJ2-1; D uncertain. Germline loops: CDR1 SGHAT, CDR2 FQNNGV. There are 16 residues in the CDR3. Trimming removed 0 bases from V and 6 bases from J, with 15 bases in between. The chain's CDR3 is CASSLDTAVGSNEQFF. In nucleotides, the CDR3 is TGTGCCAGCAGCTTAGATACCGCCGTGGGCTCCAATGAGCAGTTCTTC.

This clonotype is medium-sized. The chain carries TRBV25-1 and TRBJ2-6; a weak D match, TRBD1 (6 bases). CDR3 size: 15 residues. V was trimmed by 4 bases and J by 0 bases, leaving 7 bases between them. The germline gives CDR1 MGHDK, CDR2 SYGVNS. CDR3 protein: CASSVRGSGANVLTF. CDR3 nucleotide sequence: TGTGCCAGCAGTGTCAGGGGCTCTGGGGCCAACGTCCTGACTTTC.

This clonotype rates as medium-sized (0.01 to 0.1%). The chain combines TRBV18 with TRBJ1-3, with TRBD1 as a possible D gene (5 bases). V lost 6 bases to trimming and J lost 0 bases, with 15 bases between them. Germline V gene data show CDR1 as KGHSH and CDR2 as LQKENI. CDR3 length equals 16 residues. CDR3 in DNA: TGTGCCAGCTCGTCGACGGGACGCAACTCTGGAAACACCATATATTTT. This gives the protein CASSSTGRNSGNTIYF.

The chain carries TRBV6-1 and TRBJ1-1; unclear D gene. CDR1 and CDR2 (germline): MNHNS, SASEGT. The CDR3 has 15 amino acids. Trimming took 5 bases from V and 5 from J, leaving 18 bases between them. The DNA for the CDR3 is TGTGCCAGCAGTCCCCCCCCGGTTGGGTTAACTGAAGCTTTCTTT. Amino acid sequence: CASSPPPVGLTEAFF.

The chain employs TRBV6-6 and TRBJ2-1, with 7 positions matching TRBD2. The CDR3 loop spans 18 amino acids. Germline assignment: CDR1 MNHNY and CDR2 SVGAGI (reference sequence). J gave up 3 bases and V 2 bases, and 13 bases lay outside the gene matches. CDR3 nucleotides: TGTGCCAGCAGTTACCCAAGACTAGCCGACGGAATCTACAATGAGCAGTTCTTC. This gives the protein CASSYPRLADGIYNEQFF.

The CDR3 nucleotides read TGTGCCAGCAGTTTAGACAGGGGAGGCACTGAAGCTTTCTTT. Its protein product is CASSLDRGGTEAFF. The chain is built from TRBV27 and TRBJ1-1; 8 positions match TRBD1. The V segment lost 2 bases and the J segment 4 bases; nucleotides outside the gene matches: 3. Germline lookup yields CDR1 MNHEY and CDR2 SMNVEV (reference sequence). The CDR3 consists of 14 residues.

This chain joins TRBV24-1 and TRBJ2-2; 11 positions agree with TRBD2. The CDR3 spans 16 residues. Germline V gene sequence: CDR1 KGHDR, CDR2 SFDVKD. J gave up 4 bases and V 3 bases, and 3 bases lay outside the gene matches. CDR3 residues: CATSDPGTSGTGELFF. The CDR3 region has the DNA TGTGCCACCAGTGATCCCGGGACTAGCGGCACCGGGGAGCTGTTTTTT.

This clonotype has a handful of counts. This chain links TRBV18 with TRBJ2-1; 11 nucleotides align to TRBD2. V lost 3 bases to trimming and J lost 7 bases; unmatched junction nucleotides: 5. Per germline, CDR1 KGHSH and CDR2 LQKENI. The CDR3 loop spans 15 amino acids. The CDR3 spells CASSPSSGGFNEQFF. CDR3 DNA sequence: TGTGCCAGCTCACCGTCTAGCGGGGGGTTTAATGAGCAGTTCTTC. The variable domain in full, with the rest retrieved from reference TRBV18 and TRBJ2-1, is NAGVMQNPRHLVRRRGQEARLRCSPMKGHSHVYWYRQLPEEGLKFMVYLQKENIIDESGMPKERFSAEFPKEGPSILRIQQVVRGDSAAYFCASSPSSGGFNEQFFGPGTRLTVL.

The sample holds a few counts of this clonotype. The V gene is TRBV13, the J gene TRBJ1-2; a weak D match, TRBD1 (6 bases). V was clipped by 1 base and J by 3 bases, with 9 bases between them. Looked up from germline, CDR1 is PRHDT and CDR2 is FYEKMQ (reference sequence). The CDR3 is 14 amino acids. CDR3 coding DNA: TGTGCCAGCAGCTTAGAGGGGGGACACTATGGCTACACCTTC. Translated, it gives CASSLEGGHYGYTF.

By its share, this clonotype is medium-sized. This CDR3 reads CAWSVHGVHEQFF. CDR3 sequence (DNA): TGTGCCTGGAGTGTACATGGGGTCCATGAGCAGTTCTTC. This chain joins TRBV30 and TRBJ2-1; no definite D call. Looked up from germline, CDR1 is GTSNPN and CDR2 is SVGIG (reference sequence). The CDR3 length is 13 residues. V was shortened by 0 bases and J by 8 bases, with 11 bases between the two germline ends.

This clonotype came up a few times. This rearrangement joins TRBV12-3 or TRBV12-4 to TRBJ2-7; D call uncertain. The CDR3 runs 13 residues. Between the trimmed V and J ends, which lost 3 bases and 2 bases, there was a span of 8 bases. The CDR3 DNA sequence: TGTGCCAGCAGTTTGGCAGGAGCCTACGAGCAGTACTTC. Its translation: CASSLAGAYEQYF.

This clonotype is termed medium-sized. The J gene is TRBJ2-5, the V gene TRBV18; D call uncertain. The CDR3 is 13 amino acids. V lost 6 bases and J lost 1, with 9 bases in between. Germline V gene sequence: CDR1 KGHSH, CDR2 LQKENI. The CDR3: CASSPRPQETQYF. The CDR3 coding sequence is TGTGCCAGCTCCCCCCGACCCCAAGAGACCCAGTACTTC.